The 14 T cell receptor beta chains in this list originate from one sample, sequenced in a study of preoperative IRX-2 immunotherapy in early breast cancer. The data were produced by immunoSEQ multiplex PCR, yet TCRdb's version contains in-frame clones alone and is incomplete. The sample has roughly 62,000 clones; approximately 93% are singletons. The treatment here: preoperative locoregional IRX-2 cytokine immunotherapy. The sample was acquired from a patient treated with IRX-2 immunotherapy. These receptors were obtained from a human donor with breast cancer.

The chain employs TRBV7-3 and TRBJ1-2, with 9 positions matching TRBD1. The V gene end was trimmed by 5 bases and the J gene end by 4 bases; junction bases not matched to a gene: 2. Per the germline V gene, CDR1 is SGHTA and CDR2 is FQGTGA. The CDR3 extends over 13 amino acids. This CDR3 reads CASSPGQGYGYTF. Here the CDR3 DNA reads TGTGCCAGCAGCCCGGGACAGGGCTATGGCTACACCTTC.

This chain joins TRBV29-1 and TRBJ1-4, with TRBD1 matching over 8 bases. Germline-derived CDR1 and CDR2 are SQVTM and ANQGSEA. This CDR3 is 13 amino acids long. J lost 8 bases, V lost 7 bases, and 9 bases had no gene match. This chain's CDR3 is CSAGQGPGEKLFF. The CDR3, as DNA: TGCAGCGCCGGACAGGGTCCTGGGGAAAAACTGTTTTTT. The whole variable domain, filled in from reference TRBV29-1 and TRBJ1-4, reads SAVISQKPSRDICQRGTSLTIQCQVDSQVTMMFWYRQQPGQSLTLIATANQGSEATYESGFVIDKFPISRPNLTFSTLTVSNMSPEDSSIYLCSAGQGPGEKLFFGSGTQLSVL.

The CDR3 bases are TGTGCCTCACCCCCCCGCTGGAGCGGGGGGCGGGAGACCCAGTACTTC. This encodes CASPPRWSGGRETQYF. The chain uses TRBV28 and TRBJ2-5; TRBD2 aligns across 9 bases. Unmatched junction bases numbered 18, after V lost 11 bases and J lost 5 bases. The CDR3 has 16 residues. Germline loops: CDR1 MDHEN, CDR2 SYDVKM.

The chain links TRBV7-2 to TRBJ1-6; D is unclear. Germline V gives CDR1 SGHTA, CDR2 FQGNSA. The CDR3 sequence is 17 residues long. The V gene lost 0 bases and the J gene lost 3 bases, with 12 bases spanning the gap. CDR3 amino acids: CASSLAPRTGYNSPLHF. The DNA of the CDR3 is TGTGCCAGCAGCTTAGCCCCCCGGACGGGCTATAATTCACCCCTCCACTTT. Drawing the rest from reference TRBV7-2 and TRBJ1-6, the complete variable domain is GAGVSQSPSNKVTEKGKDVELRCDPISGHTALYWYRQSLGQGLEFLIYFQGNSAPDKSGLPSDRFSAERTGGSVSTLTIQRTQQEDSAVYLCASSLAPRTGYNSPLHFGNGTRLTVT.

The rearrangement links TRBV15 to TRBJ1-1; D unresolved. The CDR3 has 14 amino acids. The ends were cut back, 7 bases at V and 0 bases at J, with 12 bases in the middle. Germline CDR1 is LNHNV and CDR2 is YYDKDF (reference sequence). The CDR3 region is CATTHSLMNTEAFF. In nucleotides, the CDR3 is TGTGCCACCACGCACAGCCTAATGAACACTGAAGCTTTCTTT.

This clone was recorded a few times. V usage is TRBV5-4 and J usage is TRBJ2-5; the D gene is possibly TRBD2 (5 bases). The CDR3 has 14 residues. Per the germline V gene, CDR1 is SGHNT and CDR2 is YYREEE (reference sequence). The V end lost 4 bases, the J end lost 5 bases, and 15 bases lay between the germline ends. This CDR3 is CASSRTPSWETQYF. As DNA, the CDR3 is TGTGCCAGCAGCCGGACTCCTTCTTGGGAGACCCAGTACTTC.

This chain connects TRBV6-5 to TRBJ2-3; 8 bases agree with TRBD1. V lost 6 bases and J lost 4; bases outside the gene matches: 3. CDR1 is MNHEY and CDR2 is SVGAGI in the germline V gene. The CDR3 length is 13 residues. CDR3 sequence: CASRGQGSDTQYF. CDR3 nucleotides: TGTGCCAGCAGAGGACAGGGTTCAGATACGCAGTATTTT.

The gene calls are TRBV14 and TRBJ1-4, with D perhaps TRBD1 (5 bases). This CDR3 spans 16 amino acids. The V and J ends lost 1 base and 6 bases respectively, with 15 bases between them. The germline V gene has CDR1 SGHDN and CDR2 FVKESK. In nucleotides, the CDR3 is TGTGCCAGCAGCCAAGTTACACGAGTACAGGATGAAAAACTGTTTTTT. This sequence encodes CASSQVTRVQDEKLFF. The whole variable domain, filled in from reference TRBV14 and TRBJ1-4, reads EAGVTQFPSHSVIEKGQTVTLRCDPISGHDNLYWYRRVMGKEIKFLLHFVKESKQDESGMPNNRFLAERTGGTYSTLKVQPAELEDSGVYFCASSQVTRVQDEKLFFGSGTQLSVL.

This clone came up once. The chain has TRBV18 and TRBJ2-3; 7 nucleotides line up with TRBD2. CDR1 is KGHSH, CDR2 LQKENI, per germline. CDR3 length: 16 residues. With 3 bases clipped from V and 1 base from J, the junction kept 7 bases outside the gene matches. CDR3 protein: CASSPSLSGGTDTQYF. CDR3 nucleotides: TGTGCCAGCTCACCCTCACTCAGCGGGGGCACAGATACGCAGTATTTT.

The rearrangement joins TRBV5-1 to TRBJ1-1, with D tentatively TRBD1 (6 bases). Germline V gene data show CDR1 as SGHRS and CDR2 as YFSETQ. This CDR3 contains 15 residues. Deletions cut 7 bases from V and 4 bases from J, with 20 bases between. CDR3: CASLPNSGGRTEAFF. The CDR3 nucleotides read TGCGCCAGCCTCCCTAATTCGGGGGGCCGCACTGAAGCTTTCTTT.

The CDR3 sequence: CATHGETQYF. CDR3 DNA sequence: TGTGCCACCCACGGGGAGACCCAGTACTTC. The J gene is TRBJ2-5, the V gene TRBV28, with no clear D. Per germline, CDR1 MDHEN and CDR2 SYDVKM. V was cut by 10 bases and J by 5 bases, with 8 bases left in between. This CDR3 contains 10 residues.

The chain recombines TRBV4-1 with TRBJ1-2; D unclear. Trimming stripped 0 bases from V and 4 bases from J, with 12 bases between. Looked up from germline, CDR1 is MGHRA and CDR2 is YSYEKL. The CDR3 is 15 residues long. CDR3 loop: CASSQDRAASYGYTF. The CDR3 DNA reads TGCGCCAGCAGCCAAGATCGGGCAGCCTCCTATGGCTACACCTTC.

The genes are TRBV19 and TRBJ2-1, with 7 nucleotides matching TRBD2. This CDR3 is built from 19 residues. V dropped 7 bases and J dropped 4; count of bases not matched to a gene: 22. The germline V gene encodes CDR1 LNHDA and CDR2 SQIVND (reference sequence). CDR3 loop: CASKNPAGGIAGLYNEQFF. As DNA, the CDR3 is TGTGCCAGTAAAAACCCCGCCGGGGGGATAGCGGGTCTTTACAATGAGCAGTTCTTC.

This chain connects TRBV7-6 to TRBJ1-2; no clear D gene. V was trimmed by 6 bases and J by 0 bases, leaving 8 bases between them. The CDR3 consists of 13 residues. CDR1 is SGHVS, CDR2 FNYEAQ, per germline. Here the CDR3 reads CASSGPTNYGYTF. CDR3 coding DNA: TGTGCCAGCAGTGGACCCACTAACTATGGCTACACCTTC.